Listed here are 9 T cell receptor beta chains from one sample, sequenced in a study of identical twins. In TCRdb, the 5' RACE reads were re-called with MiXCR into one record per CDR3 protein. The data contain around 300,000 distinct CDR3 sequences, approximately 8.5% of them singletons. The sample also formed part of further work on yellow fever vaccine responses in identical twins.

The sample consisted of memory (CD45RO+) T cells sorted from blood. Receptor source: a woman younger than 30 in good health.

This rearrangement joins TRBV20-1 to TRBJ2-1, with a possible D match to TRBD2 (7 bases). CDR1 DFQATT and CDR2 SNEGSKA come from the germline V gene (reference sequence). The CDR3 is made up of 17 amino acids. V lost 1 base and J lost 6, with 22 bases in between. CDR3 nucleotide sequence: TGCAGTGCTAGAGCTCAAGTAAGCGGGACAAGTGTCAATGAGCAGTTCTTC. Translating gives CSARAQVSGTSVNEQFF.

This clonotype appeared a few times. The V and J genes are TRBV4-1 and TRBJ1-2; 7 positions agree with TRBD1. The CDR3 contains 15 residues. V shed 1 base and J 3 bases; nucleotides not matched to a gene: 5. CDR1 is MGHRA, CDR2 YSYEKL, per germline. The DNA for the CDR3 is TGCGCCAGCAGCCAAGGCCTCAGGGGGGACTATGGCTACACCTTC. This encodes CASSQGLRGDYGYTF.

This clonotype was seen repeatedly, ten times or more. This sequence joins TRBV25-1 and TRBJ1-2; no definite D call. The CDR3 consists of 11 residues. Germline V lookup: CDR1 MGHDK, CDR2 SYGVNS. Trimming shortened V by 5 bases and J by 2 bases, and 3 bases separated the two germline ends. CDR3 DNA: TGTGCCAGCAGTTCGAACTATGGCTACACCTTC. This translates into CASSSNYGYTF.

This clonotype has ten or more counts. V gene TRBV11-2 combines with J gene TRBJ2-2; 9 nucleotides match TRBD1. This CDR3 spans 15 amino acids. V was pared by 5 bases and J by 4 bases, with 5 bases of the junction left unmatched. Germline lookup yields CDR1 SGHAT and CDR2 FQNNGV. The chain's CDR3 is CASSRTGDSTGELFF. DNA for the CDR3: TGTGCCAGCAGCAGGACAGGGGATAGCACCGGGGAGCTGTTTTTT.

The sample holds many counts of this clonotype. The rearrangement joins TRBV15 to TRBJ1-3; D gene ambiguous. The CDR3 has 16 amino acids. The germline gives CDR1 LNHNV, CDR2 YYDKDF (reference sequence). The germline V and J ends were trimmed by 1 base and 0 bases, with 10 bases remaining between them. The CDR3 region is CATSRAGSSSGNTIYF. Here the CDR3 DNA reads TGTGCCACCAGCAGAGCCGGGTCCAGCTCTGGAAACACCATATATTTT.

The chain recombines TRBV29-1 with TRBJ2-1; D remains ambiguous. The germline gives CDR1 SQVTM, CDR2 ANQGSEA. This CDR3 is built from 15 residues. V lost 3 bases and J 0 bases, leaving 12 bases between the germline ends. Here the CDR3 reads CSVDGLRSSYNEQFF. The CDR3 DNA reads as TGCAGCGTTGATGGCCTACGAAGCTCCTACAATGAGCAGTTCTTC.

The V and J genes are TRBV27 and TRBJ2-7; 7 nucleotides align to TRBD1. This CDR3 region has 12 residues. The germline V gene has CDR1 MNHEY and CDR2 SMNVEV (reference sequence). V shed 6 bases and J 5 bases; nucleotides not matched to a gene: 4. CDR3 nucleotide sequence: TGTGCCAGCAGCCAGGGACAGAACGAGCAGTACGTC. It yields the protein CASSQGQNEQYV.

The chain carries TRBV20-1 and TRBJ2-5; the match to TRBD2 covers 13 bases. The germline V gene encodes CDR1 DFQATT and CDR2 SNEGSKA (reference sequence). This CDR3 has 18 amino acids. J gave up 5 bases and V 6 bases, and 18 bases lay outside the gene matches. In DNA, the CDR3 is TGCAGTGCCCCACCCCCGCCGGGACTAGCGGGACCTGGGGAGACCCAGTACTTC. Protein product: CSAPPPPGLAGPGETQYF.

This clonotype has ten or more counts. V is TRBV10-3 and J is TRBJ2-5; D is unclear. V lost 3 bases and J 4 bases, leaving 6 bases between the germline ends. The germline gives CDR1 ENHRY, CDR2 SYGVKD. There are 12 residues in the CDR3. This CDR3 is CAISDSRETQYF. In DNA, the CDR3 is TGTGCCATCAGTGACAGCCGAGAGACCCAGTACTTC.